The 9 T cell receptor beta chains below all came from one sample that was sequenced in a study of cytomegalovirus exposure and HLA in healthy donors. The PCR used 60 Vbeta and 13 Jbeta primers. Repertoires were generated with immunoSEQ multiplex PCR, while TCRdb's copy carries only in-frame clones and drops some. Of about 160,000 clones in the sample, almost 80% were seen once. Sequenced: PBMCs. The receptors come from a man younger than 35 in good health and CMV-seropositive.

V and J are TRBV4-2 and TRBJ2-7, with 14 nucleotides matching TRBD2. The junction had 8 bases not matched to a gene; V was cut back by 4 bases and J by 6 bases. The length of the CDR3 is 16 residues. Germline assignment: CDR1 LGHNA and CDR2 YNFKEQ. CDR3 nucleotide sequence: TGTGCCAGCAGCCGGAATGGGGGACTAGCGGGAGTCGAGCAGTACTTC. This encodes CASSRNGGLAGVEQYF.

The chain carries TRBV30 and TRBJ2-6; possibly TRBD1 for D (5 bases). CDR1 is GTSNPN, CDR2 SVGIG, per germline (reference sequence). This CDR3 contains 17 residues. With 1 base removed from V and 0 bases from J, the gap between germline ends came to 13 bases. CDR3 DNA sequence: TGTGCCTGGAGTGGGACATGGGTGAGCTCTGGGGCCAACGTCCTGACTTTC. The encoded protein is CAWSGTWVSSGANVLTF.

On this clone: At the DNA level, this CDR3 is encoded by other sequences in the same sample as well. The chain joins TRBV29-1 to TRBJ2-2, with 8 bases lining up with TRBD1. CDR1 and CDR2 (germline): SQVTM, ANQGSEA. V shed 4 bases, J shed 1 base, and the junction held 8 bases outside the gene matches. The CDR3 contains 16 residues. CDR3 sequence (DNA): TGCAGCGTTGGGGACCCCGGGACAGGGAACACCGGGGAGCTGTTTTTT. Protein product: CSVGDPGTGNTGELFF.

About this clone: An end of the junction differs from the germline gene, which may be a read error. This sequence joins TRBV27 and TRBJ2-5, with 8 bases that match TRBD1. The CDR3 is made up of 13 amino acids. Germline V gene sequence: CDR1 MNHEY, CDR2 SMNVEV (reference sequence). CDR3 sequence reads: CASRLTAMTGVHF. As DNA, the CDR3 is TGTGCCAGCAGACTTACCGCAATGACAGGGGTACACTTC.

V and J are TRBV7-8 and TRBJ2-1; TRBD2 matches 12 bases. V shed 7 bases, J shed 6 bases, and the junction held 7 bases outside the gene matches. CDR1 and CDR2 (germline): SGHVS, FQNEAQ. The CDR3 spans 15 residues. The DNA of the CDR3 is TGTGCCAGCAAACTTCTAGCGGGAGGGGTCAATGAGCAGTTCTTC. Amino acids: CASKLLAGGVNEQFF.

V usage is TRBV11-3 and J usage is TRBJ2-1, with 7 bases aligning to TRBD2. Germline-derived CDR1 and CDR2 are SGHNT and YENEEA. The CDR3 loop spans 11 amino acids. The junction had 1 base not matched to a gene; V was cut back by 4 bases and J by 10 bases. In DNA form, the CDR3 reads TGTGCCAGCAGCTCCGGGAGGGAGCAGTTCTTC. It is translated as CASSSGREQFF.

This chain uses TRBV5-6 with TRBJ2-5; possible D gene TRBD1, 6 bases. From germline, CDR1 is SGHDT and CDR2 YYEEEE. V shed 5 bases and J shed 5 bases, with 22 bases lying between them. The CDR3 has 16 residues. The CDR3 loop is CASSFEGVIPGETQYF. The CDR3 nucleotides read TGTGCCAGCAGTTTCGAGGGGGTCATACCCGGGGAGACCCAGTACTTC.

V and J are TRBV6-5 and TRBJ1-1, with 7 nucleotides matching TRBD1. The CDR3 covers 16 residues. CDR1 MNHEY and CDR2 SVGAGI come from the germline V gene. V dropped 2 bases and J dropped 4; count of bases not matched to a gene: 10. The CDR3 loop is CASSYGRGRWGTEAFF. CDR3 bases: TGTGCCAGCAGTTACGGTAGGGGGCGCTGGGGCACTGAAGCTTTCTTT.

The CDR3 coding sequence is TGTGCCAGCAGCATCAACAGGGGACCCTACGAGCAGTACTTC. Its protein is CASSINRGPYEQYF. The chain combines TRBV13 with TRBJ2-7, with 7 bases identical to TRBD1. Germline CDR1 PRHDT, CDR2 FYEKMQ (reference sequence). J was trimmed by 2 bases and V by 5 bases; bases with no gene match: 6. The CDR3 length is 14 residues.